This T cell receptor (beta chain) was captured in a study of T cell responses to AZD1222 COVID-19 vaccine. To note about this clone: What it binds is not known.

Study-wide results and caveats: Baseline seropositivity occurred in only a handful of AZD1222 recipients.

TCRdb keeps only in-frame clones here, not all; method: immunoSEQ multiplex PCR. The table includes about 160,000 clones, under 95% detected once. V dropped 1 base and J dropped 5; count of bases not matched to a gene: 3. The germline gives CDR1 LGHDT, CDR2 YNNKEL (reference sequence). CDR3 length: 14 amino acids. This chain uses TRBV3-1 (or the pseudogene TRBV3-2) with TRBJ1-1, with 8 positions matching TRBD1. This TCR came from an adult in good health. Sequencing was performed on peripheral blood, taken on day 0 of MenACWY control vaccination. DNA for the CDR3: TGTGCCAGCAGCCAAGTACAGGGGGGAACTGAAGCTTTCTTT. Protein product: CASSQVQGGTEAFF.